This TCR beta chain was observed in a study of identifying expanded T cells in peripheral blood. Findings of the study overall: Approximately 2-week clone count variance significantly increased as total template count grew.

Libraries were prepared by immunoSEQ multiplex PCR; TCRdb keeps only in-frame clonotypes and omits some of them. This table holds about 100,000 clones, over 70% found once. As regards this clone: Its target is unknown.

This receptor was obtained from a person aged 18-70 years in good health. The sample was blood.

CDR3 amino acids: CAIRGGPFETQYF. DNA for the CDR3: TGTGCCATCAGGGGGGGGCCATTTGAGACCCAGTACTTC. The chain employs TRBV10-3 and TRBJ2-5; perhaps TRBD2 as D (7 bases). V lost 6 bases and J lost 5, with 13 bases in between. Germline CDR1 and CDR2: ENHRY and SYGVKD. The CDR3 length is 13 residues.